This is a list of T cell receptor beta chains from one sample in a study of cytomegalovirus exposure and HLA in healthy donors. The protocol was immunoSEQ multiplex PCR, while the TCRdb copy is restricted to in-frame clones and leaves out a portion. The repertoire holds 100,000 to 150,000 clones, with approximately 94% as singletons. Sequencing used PBMCs. Every receptor here comes from a woman aged 18-35 years in good health and CMV-seronegative. CDR3s include the opening cysteine and the closing phenylalanine or tryptophan. D genes are given only for firm matches. Only part of the rows carry a size: once, few, many, or a class if the clone is expanded.

TRBD1	TRBV30	NA	13	TRBJ1-2	TGTGCCGCCTTACAGGGGGGAAACTATGGCTACACCTTC	CAALQGGNYGYTF
TRBD1	TRBV28	NA	13	TRBJ2-1	TGTGCCAGCAGTATCCAGGGGGACAATGAGCAGTTCTTC	CASSIQGDNEQFF
TRBD2	TRBV2	NA	16	TRBJ2-3	TGTGCCAGCAAAATGTCGGGGGGGCTCAACACAGATACGCAGTATTTT	CASKMSGGLNTDTQYF
TRBD1	TRBV23-1	NA	18	TRBJ1-1	TGCGCCAGCAGCGAACCTCCGGGACAGCTATACATGAACACTGAAGCTTTCTTT	CASSEPPGQLYMNTEAFF
TRBD2	TRBV6-1	NA	16	TRBJ2-7	TGTGCCAGCAGTGAAGCCGGGACTAGCGGACTCTACGAGCAGTACTTC	CASSEAGTSGLYEQYF
NA	TRBV6-1	once	17	TRBJ1-4	TGTGCCAGCAGTGAAGAAGGTCGACAGACCGGGAATGAAAAACTGTTTTTT	CASSEEGRQTGNEKLFF
NA	TRBV28	NA	13	TRBJ1-2	TGTGCCAGCAGTTTACAGGGTCTGGGTGGCTACACCTTC	CASSLQGLGGYTF
NA	TRBV5-4	NA	15	TRBJ1-2	TGTGCCAGCAGCTTGGTGGCAGGGATTAACTATGGCTACACCTTC	CASSLVAGINYGYTF
TRBD2	TRBV7-6	once	14	TRBJ2-7	TGTGCCAGCAGCCCGGGACTAGCAACCTACGAGCAGTACTTC	CASSPGLATYEQYF
TRBD1	TRBV6-1	NA	16	TRBJ1-3	TGTGCCAGCAGTGAACCGGGACAGGGTACAGGAAACACCATATATTTT	CASSEPGQGTGNTIYF
NA	TRBV30	NA	14	TRBJ1-6	TGTGCCTGGAGTGTTTTACAGCTTAATTCACCCCTCCACTTT	CAWSVLQLNSPLHF
TRBD1	TRBV9	once	12	TRBJ2-5	TGTGCCAGCAACGACAGGGCCGAGACCCAGTACTTC	CASNDRAETQYF
NA	TRBV9	few	14	TRBJ2-3	TGTGCCAGCAGCGTCGGCAGGTCCACAGATACGCAGTATTTT	CASSVGRSTDTQYF
TRBD1	TRBV28	NA	15	TRBJ1-4	TGTGCCAGCAGTTCCCCGACAGGGGATAATGAAAAACTGTTTTTT	CASSSPTGDNEKLFF
NA	TRBV27	NA	15	TRBJ1-2	TGTGCCAGCAGTTTAACCCCAGGGGCAATATATGGCTACACCTTC	CASSLTPGAIYGYTF
TRBD2	TRBV6-1	NA	16	TRBJ2-1	TGTGCCAGCAGTGATGCACCGGGACTAGCGCTCGATGAGCAGTTCTTC	CASSDAPGLALDEQFF
TRBD1	TRBV2	NA	14	TRBJ1-1	TGTGCCAGCAGTGAGGGGACAGGGTACGCTGAAGCTTTCTTT	CASSEGTGYAEAFF
TRBD1	TRBV10-2	NA	15	TRBJ2-5	TGCGCCAGCAGCACCGGGACAGGGCCGCAAGAGACCCAGTACTTC	CASSTGTGPQETQYF
TRBD2	TRBV19	NA	14	TRBJ2-7	TGTGCCAGTAGTATCCGGGAGGAAACCTACGAGCAGTACTTC	CASSIREETYEQYF
TRBD2	TRBV28	once	16	TRBJ2-7	TGTGCCACCGAGGGACTAGCGGGAGGGAAATCCTACGAGCAGTACTTC	CATEGLAGGKSYEQYF
TRBD2	TRBV9	NA	15	TRBJ2-2	TGTGCCAGCGGCCGAGCGGGGACGAACACCGGGGAGCTGTTTTTT	CASGRAGTNTGELFF
NA	TRBV29-1	few	12	TRBJ2-7	TGCAGCGTTGGGTCACTTCCCTACGAGCAGTACTTC	CSVGSLPYEQYF
TRBD2	TRBV27	NA	14	TRBJ2-1	TGTGCCAGCAGTTTGGCGGGGGGGCCCAATGAGCAGTTCTTC	CASSLAGGPNEQFF
NA	TRBV7-9	NA	13	TRBJ1-1	TGTGCCAGCAGCCAGGGGCCGAACACTGAAGCTTTCTTT	CASSQGPNTEAFF
NA	TRBV4-1	NA	13	TRBJ2-7	TGCGCCAGCAGCCCCGCAGGCTCCTACGAGCAGTACTTC	CASSPAGSYEQYF
TRBD2	TRBV5-1	NA	18	TRBJ2-3	TGCGCCAGCAGCTCGAGACCGACTAGCGGGGGGGCCCCAGATACGCAGTATTTT	CASSSRPTSGGAPDTQYF
TRBD2	TRBV10-1	NA	14	TRBJ2-1	TGCGCCAGCAGTGAGCTAGCGGGAGAGAATGAGCAGTTCTTC	CASSELAGENEQFF
NA	TRBV19	NA	14	TRBJ1-2	TGTGCCAGTAGTACCCCCGGTCTCGACTATGGCTACACCTTC	CASSTPGLDYGYTF